This T cell receptor (beta chain) was captured in a study of beta chain features in type 1 diabetes. Reverse transcription of all isolated RNA meant that expressed TCRB transcripts were sequenced. Assay used: immunoSEQ multiplex PCR; TCRdb lists only in-frame clones, some missing. The table lists some 140,000 clones, roughly a tenth of them singletons. This CDR3 is 14 amino acids long. Trimming cost V 0 bases and J 8 bases, with 14 bases left between them. CDR1 and CDR2 (germline): SGDLS, YYNGEE. About this clone: The antigen remains undetermined.

One heparinised blood draw averaging roughly 100 mL was given by each donor. General observations from the study: At VDJ recombination sites, type 1 diabetes patients had fewer insertions and more deleted nucleotides. Among patients with Type 1 diabetes, TCRB CDR3s were moderately but significantly shorter in every one of the four CD4+ subsets.

The clonotype originates from a man aged 18 to 29 in good health. Sequences were obtained from central memory CD4+ T cells from blood. The chain employs TRBV9 and TRBJ1-2; no clear D gene. The CDR3 protein is CASSVGGNLGGYTF. CDR3 coding DNA: TGTGCCAGCAGCGTAGGTGGAAATCTAGGCGGCTACACCTTC.